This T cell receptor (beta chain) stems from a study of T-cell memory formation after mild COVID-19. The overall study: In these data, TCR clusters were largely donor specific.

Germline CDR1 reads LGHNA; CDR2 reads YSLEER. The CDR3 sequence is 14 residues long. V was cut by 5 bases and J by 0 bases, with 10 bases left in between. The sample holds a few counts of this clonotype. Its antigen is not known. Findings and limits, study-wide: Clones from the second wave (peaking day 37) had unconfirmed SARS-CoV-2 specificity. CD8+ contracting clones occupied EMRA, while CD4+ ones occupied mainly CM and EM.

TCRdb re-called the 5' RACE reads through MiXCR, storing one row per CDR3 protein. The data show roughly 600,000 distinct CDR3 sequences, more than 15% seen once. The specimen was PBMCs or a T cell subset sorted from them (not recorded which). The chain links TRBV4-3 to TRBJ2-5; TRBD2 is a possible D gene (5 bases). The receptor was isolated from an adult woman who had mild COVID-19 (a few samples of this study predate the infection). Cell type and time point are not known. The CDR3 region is CASSAGVYQETQYF. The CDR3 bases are TGCGCCAGCAGCGCCGGGGTCTACCAAGAGACCCAGTACTTC.